This TCR beta chain was obtained from a study of neurological immune-mediated disorders. Findings and caveats of the study: Healthy controls had more TCR clonal expansion than multiple sclerosis, which showed the least, whereas HTLV-1-associated myelopathy showed the most.

Via MiXCR, TCRdb re-called the 5' RACE reads, giving one row per CDR3 protein. The repertoire includes 39,000 or so distinct CDR3 sequences, roughly 2.5% of them detected once, and more than 10% sits in the top ten. The CDR3 totals 16 residues. The V gene end was trimmed by 4 bases and the J gene end by 5 bases; junction bases not matched to a gene: 9. Germline V gene sequence: CDR1 SGHRS, CDR2 YFSETQ. This clonotype was seen at least ten times. Antigen specificity is unknown. The unsorted libraries were made from 2 million PBMCs kept at -80 C. The chain is built from TRBV5-1 and TRBJ2-3, with TRBD2 matching 11 bases. Specimen: PBMCs. This sequence was found in a man aged 30-40 years with multiple sclerosis. The CDR3 region is CASSIGTSGGGDTQYF. For the CDR3, the DNA is TGCGCCAGCAGCATTGGGACTAGCGGAGGGGGAGATACGCAGTATTTT.